This TCR beta chain was sequenced in a study of T cell changes during pregnancy in multiple sclerosis. Clones were sequenced by immunoSEQ multiplex PCR, and TCRdb holds only the in-frame ones, with some missing. The table has some 41,000 clones, about nine tenths seen once. Here the sequenced sample was CD4+ T cells from peripheral blood mononuclear cells, taken in the first trimester of pregnancy. The clonotype comes from a female donor with multiple sclerosis, enrolled in a pregnancy study.

The CDR3 loop is CASDAGLGTYNEQFF. CDR3 in DNA: TGTGCCAGCGACGCTGGACTAGGGACCTACAATGAGCAGTTCTTC. The V gene is TRBV6-6, the J gene TRBJ2-1; 7 bases agree with TRBD2. Germline values: CDR1 MNHNY, CDR2 SVGAGI (reference sequence). The J segment lost 2 bases and the V segment lost 8 bases, leaving 9 bases of the junction unmatched. The CDR3 consists of 15 residues.